Shown below are 29 T cell receptor beta chains from a single sample sequenced in a study of T-cell reconstitution after alpha-beta-depleted transplantation in children. During its preparation, the TCRbeta library received unique molecular identifiers. A single record per CDR3 protein comes from TCRdb applying MiXCR to the PCR reads. The sample contains about 120,000 distinct CDR3 sequences, around 23% of which appear only once. The sequencing used PBMCs, mostly from graft donor cells, collected 180 days after TCRalphabeta/CD19-depleted stem cell transplant. The receptors derive from a male patient aged 2 to 9 who had a stem cell transplant for chronic granulomatous disease, so the T cells may come from the graft donor.

This clonotype showed up many times. The chain has TRBV29-1 and TRBJ2-3, with D possibly being TRBD1 (5 bases). CDR1 and CDR2 from the germline V gene are SQVTM and ANQGSEA. V was cut by 4 bases and J by 6 bases, with 11 bases left in between. The CDR3 spans 12 residues. This CDR3 is CSVGGPRDTQYF. CDR3 DNA: TGCAGCGTTGGGGGCCCTCGGGATACGCAGTATTTT.

The sample holds a few counts of this clonotype. The chain carries TRBV5-5 and TRBJ2-3, with D hard to call. The germline gives CDR1 SGHKS, CDR2 YYEKEE (reference sequence). The CDR3 contains 14 residues. Between the trimmed V and J ends, which lost 0 bases and 4 bases, there was a span of 9 bases. CDR3 coding DNA: TGTGCCAGCAGCTTGGTTCGCGGATCAGATACGCAGTATTTT. Amino acids: CASSLVRGSDTQYF. Full variable domain (rest looked up from reference TRBV5-5 and TRBJ2-3): DAGVTQSPTHLIKTRGQQVTLRCSPISGHKSVSWYQQVLGQGPQFIFQYYEKEERGRGNFPDRFSARQFPNYSSELNVNALLLGDSALYLCASSLVRGSDTQYFGPGTRLTVL.

This clonotype was seen more than once but under ten times. The chain recombines TRBV7-2 with TRBJ2-1; 10 positions match TRBD2. This CDR3 spans 16 amino acids. Germline V gene sequence: CDR1 SGHTA, CDR2 FQGNSA. J gave up 7 bases and V 5 bases, and 11 bases lay outside the gene matches. As DNA, the CDR3 is TGTGCCAGCAGCACCGCCCCCCGGACTAGCGGTAATGAGCAGTTCTTC. Protein product: CASSTAPRTSGNEQFF.

This clonotype was found many times. The chain couples TRBV5-1 to TRBJ2-3, with 7 bases lining up with TRBD1. The CDR3 has 13 residues. Germline V CDR1 and CDR2: SGHRS, YFSETQ. V was clipped by 4 bases and J by 5 bases; unmatched bases: 4. CDR3 DNA sequence: TGCGCCAGCAGCATGCAGGGGGTAGATACGCAGTATTTT. Its translation is CASSMQGVDTQYF. Variable domain in full (rest from reference TRBV5-1 and TRBJ2-3): KAGVTQTPRYLIKTRGQQVTLSCSPISGHRSVSWYQQTPGQGLQFLFEYFSETQRNKGNFPGRFSGRQFSNSRSEMNVSTLELGDSALYLCASSMQGVDTQYFGPGTRLTVL.

Only a few counts were recorded for this clonotype. The CDR3 protein is CASAGSHIQYF. In nucleotides, the CDR3 is TGTGCCAGCGCAGGGTCCCACATTCAGTACTTC. The rearrangement uses TRBV6-6 and TRBJ2-4, with D possibly being TRBD1 (5 bases). CDR1 is MNHNY and CDR2 is SVGAGI in the germline V gene (reference sequence). CDR3 length equals 11 residues. Deletions cut 8 bases from V and 8 bases from J, with 10 bases between.

This clonotype was observed a handful of times. The chain combines TRBV7-9 with TRBJ1-6, with D possibly matching TRBD1 (5 bases). From germline, CDR1 is SEHNR and CDR2 FQNEAQ (reference sequence). CDR3 length: 15 residues. Trimming removed 3 bases from V and 5 bases from J, with 11 bases in between. CDR3 residues: CASSFTGTHNSPLHF. The CDR3 DNA reads as TGTGCCAGCAGCTTCACCGGGACCCATAATTCACCCCTCCACTTT. The variable domain in full, completed from reference TRBV7-9 and TRBJ1-6, reads DTGVSQNPRHKITKRGQNVTFRCDPISEHNRLYWYRQTLGQGPEFLTYFQNEAQLEKSRLLSDRFSAERPKGSFSTLEIQRTEQGDSAMYLCASSFTGTHNSPLHFGNGTRLTVT.

This clonotype has at least ten counts. V and J are TRBV21-1 and TRBJ1-4; the table gives TRBD1 as D, unverified against the DNA. TRBV21-1 is given as a pseudogene. CDR3 length: 12 residues. The CDR3 loop is CASSRGNEKLFF. In DNA form, the CDR3 reads TGTGCCAGCAGCAGGGGGAATGAAAAACTGTTTTTT.

The chain recombines TRBV10-3 with TRBJ2-2; D tentatively reads TRBD1 or TRBD2 (5 bases each). Germline V CDR1 and CDR2: ENHRY, SYGVKD. With 6 bases removed from V and 7 bases from J, the gap between germline ends came to 9 bases. This CDR3 spans 12 amino acids. CDR3 bases: TGTGCCATCAGCTGGGGGAACGGGGAGCTGTTTTTT. Its protein product is CAISWGNGELFF.

This clonotype was found many times. The chain is built from TRBV5-1 and TRBJ2-7; no clear D gene. The germline V and J ends were trimmed by 0 bases and 5 bases, with 3 bases remaining between them. The CDR3 has 11 residues. The V gene's germline CDR1 is SGHRS and CDR2 YFSETQ. The CDR3 loop reads CASSLDHEQYF. DNA for the CDR3: TGCGCCAGCAGCTTGGACCACGAGCAGTACTTC.

This clonotype was recorded at least ten times. The CDR3, as DNA: TGCAGCATCCAAGACAGGGAATCTGGCTACACCTTC. It translates to CSIQDRESGYTF. The V call is TRBV29-1, the J call TRBJ1-2; 7 bases match TRBD1. Germline assignment: CDR1 SQVTM and CDR2 ANQGSEA. Germline trimming cut 8 bases from V and 7 bases from J; bases unmatched to any gene: 10. The CDR3 totals 12 residues.

This clonotype was detected ten times or more. The genes are TRBV3-1 and TRBJ2-1; D uncertain. This CDR3 contains 14 residues. Per the germline V gene, CDR1 is LGHDT and CDR2 is YNNKEL (reference sequence). Trimming left V 4 bases short and J 3 bases short, with 10 bases between. The CDR3 spells CASSPTKNYNEQFF. The CDR3 nucleotides are TGTGCCAGCAGCCCGACAAAGAACTACAATGAGCAGTTCTTC.

Only a few counts were recorded for this clonotype. This chain uses TRBV27 with TRBJ2-7; 7 bases line up with TRBD1. CDR1 is MNHEY, CDR2 SMNVEV, per germline (reference sequence). The CDR3 consists of 13 residues. Unmatched junction bases numbered 4, after V lost 4 bases and J lost 4 bases. The CDR3 sequence: CASSYDREYEQYF. The CDR3 coding sequence is TGTGCCAGCAGTTATGACAGGGAGTACGAGCAGTACTTC.

This clonotype was picked up many times. The chain has TRBV5-5 and TRBJ2-5; TRBD1 matches 10 bases. After removal of 1 base from V and 5 bases from J, the junction contained 5 bases not matched to a gene. The germline V gene encodes CDR1 SGHKS and CDR2 YYEKEE (reference sequence). This CDR3 spans 15 amino acids. The CDR3 spells CASSLWDRGYETQYF. The DNA for the CDR3 is TGTGCCAGCAGCTTGTGGGACAGGGGCTATGAGACCCAGTACTTC.

The chain links TRBV24-1 to TRBJ2-7, with 9 bases fitting TRBD1. V shed 4 bases and J 3 bases; nucleotides not matched to a gene: 6. Germline CDR1 and CDR2: KGHDR and SFDVKD. The CDR3 has 15 amino acids. The CDR3: CATSDPGQGRYEQYF. The CDR3 DNA is TGTGCCACCAGTGACCCCGGACAGGGGCGCTACGAGCAGTACTTC.

The V and J genes are TRBV29-1 and TRBJ2-1, with 9 bases matching TRBD2. There are 16 residues in the CDR3. The V segment lost 3 bases and the J segment 7 bases; nucleotides outside the gene matches: 13. Germline assignment: CDR1 SQVTM and CDR2 ANQGSEA. DNA for the CDR3: TGCAGCGTTGATTATCGGGGGCGGCGGGGGGGTAATGAGCAGTTCTTC. This encodes CSVDYRGRRGGNEQFF.

There are many counts of this clonotype. This sequence joins TRBV12-3 or TRBV12-4 and TRBJ2-7; tentative D call: TRBD2 (6 bases). The CDR3 is made up of 17 amino acids. Between the trimmed V and J ends, which lost 6 bases and 2 bases, there was a span of 23 bases. The CDR3 DNA reads as TGTGCCAGCAGCCCAGAATGGGGGAGGTCCAGCACCTACGAGCAGTACTTC. Protein product: CASSPEWGRSSTYEQYF.

This sequence joins TRBV5-4 and TRBJ1-1, with 10 nucleotides matching TRBD1. The ends lost 3 bases at V and 4 bases at J; junction bases unmatched: 24. The CDR3 length is 21 residues. The germline V gene has CDR1 SGHNT and CDR2 YYREEE (reference sequence). The CDR3 DNA reads as TGTGCCAGCAGCTCCAAACCGTATATGTGGGGACAGGGGTCGGATGGCACTGAAGCTTTCTTT. Amino acid sequence: CASSSKPYMWGQGSDGTEAFF.

The chain links TRBV7-2 to TRBJ2-1; 7 positions match TRBD2. From germline, CDR1 is SGHTA and CDR2 FQGNSA. The junction had 15 bases not matched to a gene; V was cut back by 5 bases and J by 8 bases. The length of the CDR3 is 16 residues. The CDR3 DNA is TGTGCCAGCAGCCCATACCTATCGGGAGGAGGGGATGAGCAGTTCTTC. It codes for CASSPYLSGGGDEQFF.

The V call is TRBV2, the J call TRBJ2-3, with no clear D. This CDR3 has 15 amino acids. Deletions cut 7 bases from V and 1 base from J, with 15 bases between. The germline CDR1 and CDR2 sequences are SNHLY and FYNNEI. The CDR3 loop is CASKADNPGTDTQYF. Here the CDR3 DNA reads TGTGCCAGCAAGGCAGACAATCCCGGCACAGATACGCAGTATTTT.

This clonotype was detected ten times or more. The chain has TRBV20-1 and TRBJ1-2, with no clear D. This CDR3 comprises 12 residues. Germline values: CDR1 DFQATT, CDR2 SNEGSKA (reference sequence). V was clipped by 6 bases and J by 4 bases, with 12 bases between them. As DNA, the CDR3 is TGCAGTGCCTGGAGAGGTACCTATGGCTACACCTTC. It is translated as CSAWRGTYGYTF.

This clonotype was detected only a few times. This chain uses TRBV20-1 with TRBJ2-7; the match to TRBD2 covers 10 bases. CDR1 is DFQATT and CDR2 is SNEGSKA in the germline V gene (reference sequence). This CDR3 comprises 14 residues. V shed 3 bases, J shed 0 bases, and the junction held 2 bases outside the gene matches. DNA of the CDR3: TGCAGTGCTAGTGGGACTAGCGACTCCTACGAGCAGTACTTC. Amino acid sequence: CSASGTSDSYEQYF.

This chain uses TRBV5-1 with TRBJ1-5, with D possibly matching TRBD1 (6 bases). The CDR3 totals 14 residues. CDR1 is SGHRS, CDR2 YFSETQ, per germline. Trimming removed 4 bases from V and 8 bases from J, with 16 bases in between. The CDR3 coding sequence is TGCGCCAGCAGCCTGAATACAGGGAGTGAGCCCCAGCATTTT. Translating it yields CASSLNTGSEPQHF.

This clonotype was recorded many times. The chain couples TRBV2 to TRBJ1-4, with D perhaps TRBD1 (5 bases). Per the germline V gene, CDR1 is SNHLY and CDR2 is FYNNEI. The CDR3 totals 16 residues. V lost 1 base and J lost 5, with 14 bases in between. In DNA, the CDR3 is TGTGCCAGCAGTGAAGAAACAGGTCCCCCAAATGAAAAACTGTTTTTT. Protein sequence: CASSEETGPPNEKLFF.

This clonotype was detected ten times or more. The chain recombines TRBV12-3 or TRBV12-4 with TRBJ2-1; D is possibly TRBD1 (6 bases). Trimming pared 5 bases from V and 4 bases from J, leaving 12 bases between. The length of the CDR3 is 14 residues. The chain's CDR3 is CASSSRGQYNEQFF. CDR3 nucleotides: TGTGCCAGCAGTAGCAGGGGCCAATACAATGAGCAGTTCTTC.

This clonotype was picked up many times. The chain has TRBV29-1 and TRBJ2-3; D is unresolved. This CDR3 has 14 residues. V was trimmed by 4 bases and J by 0 bases, leaving 11 bases between them. Looked up from germline, CDR1 is SQVTM and CDR2 is ANQGSEA. The CDR3 DNA sequence: TGCAGCGTTGGAGGCAGGCTTAGCACAGATACGCAGTATTTT. Its translation: CSVGGRLSTDTQYF.

There are many counts of this clonotype. This chain joins TRBV20-1 and TRBJ2-7, with TRBD1 identical over 11 bases. V lost 6 bases to trimming and J lost 4 bases; unmatched junction nucleotides: 11. Germline V gives CDR1 DFQATT, CDR2 SNEGSKA (reference sequence). The CDR3 runs to 15 residues. The CDR3 nucleotides read TGCAGTGCCACCCCTGGACAGGGGGCGAGATACGAGCAGTACTTC. Amino acids: CSATPGQGARYEQYF.

This clonotype was seen repeatedly, ten times or more. The chain is built from TRBV5-1 and TRBJ2-3, with D tentatively TRBD2 (6 bases). Per the germline V gene, CDR1 is SGHRS and CDR2 is YFSETQ. The CDR3 has 16 amino acids. The ends were cut back, 0 bases at V and 2 bases at J, with 13 bases in the middle. The CDR3 here is CASSLASGENTDTQYF. The CDR3 DNA sequence: TGCGCCAGCAGCTTGGCCTCGGGGGAGAACACAGATACGCAGTATTTT. The entire variable domain, with the rest obtained from reference TRBV5-1 and TRBJ2-3, is as follows: KAGVTQTPRYLIKTRGQQVTLSCSPISGHRSVSWYQQTPGQGLQFLFEYFSETQRNKGNFPGRFSGRQFSNSRSEMNVSTLELGDSALYLCASSLASGENTDTQYFGPGTRLTVL.

This clonotype appeared many times. The chain recombines TRBV5-1 with TRBJ2-2, with a possible D match to TRBD1 (6 bases). CDR1 and CDR2 from the germline V gene are SGHRS and YFSETQ. V was pared by 0 bases and J by 6 bases, with 12 bases between. The CDR3 covers 15 residues. CDR3 residues: CASSLDSGVAGELFF. CDR3 DNA: TGCGCCAGCAGCTTGGATTCAGGGGTTGCCGGGGAGCTGTTTTTT.

Concerning this clonotype itself: With a much larger clone just one base away, this may be a read error. The V and J genes are TRBV29-1 and TRBJ2-7; 7 positions match TRBD1. V dropped 7 bases and J dropped 5; count of bases not matched to a gene: 11. Germline loops: CDR1 SQVTM, CDR2 ANQGSEA. The CDR3 totals 13 residues. DNA of the CDR3: TGCAGCGCCGCTGGACAGGTCTGGGACGAGCAGTACTTC. Protein product: CSAAGQVWDEQYF.